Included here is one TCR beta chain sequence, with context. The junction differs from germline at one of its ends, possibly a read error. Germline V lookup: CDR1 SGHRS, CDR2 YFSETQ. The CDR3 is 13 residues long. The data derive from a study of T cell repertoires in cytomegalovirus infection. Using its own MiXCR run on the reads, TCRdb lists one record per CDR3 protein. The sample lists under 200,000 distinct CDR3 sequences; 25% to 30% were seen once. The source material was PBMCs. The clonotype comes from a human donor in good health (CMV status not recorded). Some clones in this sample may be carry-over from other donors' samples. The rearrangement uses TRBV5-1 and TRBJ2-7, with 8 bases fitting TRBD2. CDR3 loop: CASSPGGLYEQDF. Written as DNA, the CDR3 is TGCGCCAGCAGCCCGGGAGGGCTATACGAGCAGGACTTC.